Listed here are 2 T cell receptor beta chains from one sample, sequenced in a study of T-cell reconstitution after alpha-beta-depleted transplantation in children. It was with unique molecular identifiers that the TCRbeta library was prepared. TCRdb re-analysed the PCR reads in MiXCR, keeping a single row per CDR3 protein. The data show about 540,000 distinct CDR3 sequences, 25% to 30% seen once. The source was PBMCs, collected before TCRalphabeta/CD19-depleted stem cell transplant. These receptors all come from a boy less than two years old with Wiskott-Aldrich syndrome, due to receive a stem cell transplant.

At least ten counts were recorded for this clonotype. The V call is TRBV5-6, the J call TRBJ2-7, with unresolved D. The CDR3 totals 15 residues. V lost 0 bases and J lost 0, with 10 bases in between. Looked up from germline, CDR1 is SGHDT and CDR2 is YYEEEE. The CDR3 region has the DNA TGTGCCAGCAGCTTGGGCGTTTTTGACTCCTACGAGCAGTACTTC. Its translation is CASSLGVFDSYEQYF.

This chain uses TRBV7-2 with TRBJ2-1; 10 bases are a match to TRBD2. V dropped 5 bases and J dropped 16; count of bases not matched to a gene: 11. The germline V gene has CDR1 SGHTA and CDR2 FQGNSA. This CDR3 contains 13 residues. This CDR3 is CASSPRVLAGAFF. Written as DNA, the CDR3 is TGTGCCAGCAGCCCTCGGGTTCTAGCGGGGGCATTCTTC.